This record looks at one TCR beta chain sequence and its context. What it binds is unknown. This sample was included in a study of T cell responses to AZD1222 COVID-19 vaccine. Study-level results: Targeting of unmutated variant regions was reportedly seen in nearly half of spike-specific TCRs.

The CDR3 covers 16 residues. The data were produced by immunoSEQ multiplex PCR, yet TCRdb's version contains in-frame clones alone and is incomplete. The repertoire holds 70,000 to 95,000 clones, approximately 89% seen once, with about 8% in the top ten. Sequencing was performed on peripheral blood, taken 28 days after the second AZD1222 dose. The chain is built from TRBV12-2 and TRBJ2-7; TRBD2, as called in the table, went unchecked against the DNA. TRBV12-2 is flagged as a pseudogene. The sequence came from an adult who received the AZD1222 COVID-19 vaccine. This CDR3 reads CASRLAAGLADREQYF. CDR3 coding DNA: TGTGCAAGTCGCTTAGCGGCGGGACTAGCGGATCGCGAGCAGTACTTC.